This T cell receptor beta chain was identified in a study of Ad26.COV2.S vaccination and SARS-CoV-2 variants. Libraries were prepared by immunoSEQ multiplex PCR; TCRdb keeps only in-frame clonotypes and omits some of them. Of approximately 420,000 clones listed, around nine tenths are singletons. There are a few counts of this clone. Within the sample, other DNA sequences also encode this same CDR3. Treatment denoted: over 15 received Ad26.COV2.S at low or high dose, single or two shots; roughly five received placebo; per-sample allocation not given. The investigators took samples on day 63 after the first vaccine or placebo injection. The starting material was peripheral blood, obtained in a trial of Ad26.COV2.S vaccine versus placebo. The TCR sequence derives from a person between 18 and 59 years old who received the Ad26.COV2.S COVID-19 vaccine or a placebo.

The CDR3 sequence: CAISEVADNQPQHF. The CDR3 bases are TGTGCCATCAGTGAGGTGGCAGACAATCAGCCCCAGCATTTT. The rearrangement uses TRBV10-3 and TRBJ1-5, with D uncertain. CDR3 length equals 14 residues. V lost 2 bases to trimming and J lost 3 bases, with 8 bases between them. CDR1 and CDR2 from the germline V gene are ENHRY and SYGVKD.